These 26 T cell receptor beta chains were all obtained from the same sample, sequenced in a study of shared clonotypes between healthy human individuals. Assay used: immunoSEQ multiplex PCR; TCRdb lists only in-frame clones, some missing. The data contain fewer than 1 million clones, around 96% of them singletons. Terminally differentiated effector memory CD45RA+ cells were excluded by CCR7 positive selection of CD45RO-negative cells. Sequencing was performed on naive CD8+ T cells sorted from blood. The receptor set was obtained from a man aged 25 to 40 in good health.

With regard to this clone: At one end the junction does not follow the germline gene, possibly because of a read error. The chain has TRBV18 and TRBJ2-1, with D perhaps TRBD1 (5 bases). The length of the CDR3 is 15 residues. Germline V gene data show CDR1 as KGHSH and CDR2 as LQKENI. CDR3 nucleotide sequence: TGTGCCGGCTCACCAGAACGGCAGGGTGGCAATGAGCAGTTCTTC. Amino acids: CAGSPERQGGNEQFF.

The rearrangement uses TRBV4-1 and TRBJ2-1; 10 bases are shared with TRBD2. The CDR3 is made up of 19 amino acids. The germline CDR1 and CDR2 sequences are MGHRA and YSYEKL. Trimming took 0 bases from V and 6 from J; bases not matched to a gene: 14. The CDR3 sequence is CASSQDGRGQREGGNEQFF. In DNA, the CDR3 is TGCGCCAGCAGCCAAGACGGCAGGGGCCAGCGGGAGGGGGGCAATGAGCAGTTCTTC.

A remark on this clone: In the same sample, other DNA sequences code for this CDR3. The CDR3: CSVEGREGYTF. CDR3 sequence (DNA): TGCAGCGTTGAGGGCAGGGAAGGCTACACCTTC. V is TRBV29-1 and J is TRBJ1-2; D may be TRBD1 (5 bases). There are 11 residues in the CDR3. V gave up 3 bases and J gave up 8 bases, with 10 bases separating them. Germline values: CDR1 SQVTM, CDR2 ANQGSEA.

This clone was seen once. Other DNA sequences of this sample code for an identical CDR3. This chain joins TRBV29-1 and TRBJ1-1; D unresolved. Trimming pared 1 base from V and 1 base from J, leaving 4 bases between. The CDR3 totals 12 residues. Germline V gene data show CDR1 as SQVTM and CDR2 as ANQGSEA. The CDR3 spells CSVEGGNTEAFF. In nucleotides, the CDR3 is TGCAGCGTTGAAGGGGGGAACACTGAAGCTTTCTTT.

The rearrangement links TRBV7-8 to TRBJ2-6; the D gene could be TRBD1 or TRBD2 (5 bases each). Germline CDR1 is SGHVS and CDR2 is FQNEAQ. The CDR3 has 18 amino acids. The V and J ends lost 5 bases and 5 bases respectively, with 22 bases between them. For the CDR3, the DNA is TGTGCCAGCAGCAGGGGACGTTACCCACAAAGTCGGGCCAACGTCCTGACTTTC. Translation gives CASSRGRYPQSRANVLTF.

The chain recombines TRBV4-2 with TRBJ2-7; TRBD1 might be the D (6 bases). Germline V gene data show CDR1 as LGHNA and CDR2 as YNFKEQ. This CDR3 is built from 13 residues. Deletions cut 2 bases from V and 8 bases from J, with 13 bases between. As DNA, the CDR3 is TGTGCCAGCAGCCAACAAACAGGGCTTAAGCAGTACTTC. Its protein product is CASSQQTGLKQYF.

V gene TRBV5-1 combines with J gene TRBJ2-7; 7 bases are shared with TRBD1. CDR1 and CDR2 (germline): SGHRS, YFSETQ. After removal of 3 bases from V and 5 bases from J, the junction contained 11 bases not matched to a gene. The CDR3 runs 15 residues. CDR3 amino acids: CASSYRQGEADEQYF. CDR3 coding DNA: TGCGCCAGCAGCTACCGACAGGGAGAAGCGGACGAGCAGTACTTC. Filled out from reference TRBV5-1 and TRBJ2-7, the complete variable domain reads KAGVTQTPRYLIKTRGQQVTLSCSPISGHRSVSWYQQTPGQGLQFLFEYFSETQRNKGNFPGRFSGRQFSNSRSEMNVSTLELGDSALYLCASSYRQGEADEQYFGPGTRLTVT.

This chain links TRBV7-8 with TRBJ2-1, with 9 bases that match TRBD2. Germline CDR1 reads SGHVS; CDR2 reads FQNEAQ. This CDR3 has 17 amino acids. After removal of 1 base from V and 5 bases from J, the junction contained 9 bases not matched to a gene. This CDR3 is CASSLVPLTSGHNEQFF. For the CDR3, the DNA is TGTGCCAGCAGCTTAGTTCCCCTGACTAGCGGCCACAATGAGCAGTTCTTC.

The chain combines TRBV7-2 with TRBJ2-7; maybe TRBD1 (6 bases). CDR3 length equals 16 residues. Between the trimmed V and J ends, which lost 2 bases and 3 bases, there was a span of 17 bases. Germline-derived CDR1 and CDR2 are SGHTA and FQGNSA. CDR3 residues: CASSLPRTGFGYEQYF. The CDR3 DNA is TGTGCCAGCAGCTTACCGAGAACAGGGTTCGGCTACGAGCAGTACTTC.

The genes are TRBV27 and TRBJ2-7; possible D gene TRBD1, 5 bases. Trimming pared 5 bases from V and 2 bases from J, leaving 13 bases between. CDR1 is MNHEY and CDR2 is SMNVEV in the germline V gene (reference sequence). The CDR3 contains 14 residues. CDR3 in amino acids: CASSPPDKPYEQYF. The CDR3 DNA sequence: TGTGCCAGCAGTCCCCCGGACAAGCCCTACGAGCAGTACTTC.

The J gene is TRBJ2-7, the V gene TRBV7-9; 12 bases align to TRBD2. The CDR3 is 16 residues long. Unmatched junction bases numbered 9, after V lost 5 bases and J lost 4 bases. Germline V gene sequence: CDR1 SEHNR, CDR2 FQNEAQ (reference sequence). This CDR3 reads CASSATSGSTIYEQYF. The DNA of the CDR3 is TGTGCCAGCAGCGCGACTAGCGGGAGCACTATATACGAGCAGTACTTC.

This CDR3 reads CATSQDKKYNEQFF. CDR3 DNA sequence: TGTGCCACCAGCCAGGACAAGAAATACAATGAGCAGTTCTTC. V usage is TRBV15 and J usage is TRBJ2-1; D is possibly TRBD1 (5 bases). The CDR3 runs to 14 residues. V dropped 5 bases and J dropped 4 bases, with 12 bases sitting between them. The germline gives CDR1 LNHNV, CDR2 YYDKDF (reference sequence).

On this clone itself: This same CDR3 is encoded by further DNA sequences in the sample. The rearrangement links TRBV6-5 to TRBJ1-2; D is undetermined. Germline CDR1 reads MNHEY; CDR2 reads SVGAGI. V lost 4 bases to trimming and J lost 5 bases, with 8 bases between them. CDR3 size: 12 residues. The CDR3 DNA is TGTGCCAGCAGTTCATCGGAGTATGGCTACACCTTC. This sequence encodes CASSSSEYGYTF.

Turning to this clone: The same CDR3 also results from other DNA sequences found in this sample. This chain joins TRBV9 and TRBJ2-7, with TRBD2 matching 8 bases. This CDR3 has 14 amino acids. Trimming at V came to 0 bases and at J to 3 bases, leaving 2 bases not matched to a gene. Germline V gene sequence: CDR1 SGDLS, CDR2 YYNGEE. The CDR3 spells CASSVASGSYEQYF. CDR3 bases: TGTGCCAGCAGCGTAGCCAGCGGGAGCTACGAGCAGTACTTC. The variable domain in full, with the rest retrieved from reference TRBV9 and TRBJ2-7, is DSGVTQTPKHLITATGQRVTLRCSPRSGDLSVYWYQQSLDQGLQFLIQYYNGEERAKGNILERFSAQQFPDLHSELNLSSLELGDSALYFCASSVASGSYEQYFGPGTRLTVT.

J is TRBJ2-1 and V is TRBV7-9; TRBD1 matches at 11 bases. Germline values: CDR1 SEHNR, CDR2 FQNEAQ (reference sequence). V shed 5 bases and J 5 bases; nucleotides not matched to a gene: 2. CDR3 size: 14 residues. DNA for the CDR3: TGTGCCAGCAGCCTGGACAGGGGGCACAATGAGCAGTTCTTC. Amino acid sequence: CASSLDRGHNEQFF.

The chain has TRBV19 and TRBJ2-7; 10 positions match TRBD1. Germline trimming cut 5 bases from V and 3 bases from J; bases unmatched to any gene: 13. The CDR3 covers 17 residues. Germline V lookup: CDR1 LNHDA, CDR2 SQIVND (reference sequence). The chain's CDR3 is CASSLLLMDRGNYEQYF. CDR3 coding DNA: TGTGCCAGTAGTTTACTATTAATGGACAGGGGGAACTACGAGCAGTACTTC.

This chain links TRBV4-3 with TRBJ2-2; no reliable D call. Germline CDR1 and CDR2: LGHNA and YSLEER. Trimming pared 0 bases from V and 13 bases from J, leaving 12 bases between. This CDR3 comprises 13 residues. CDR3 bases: TGCGCCAGCAGCCAAGATCTTCCCTTTGGGCTGTTTTTT. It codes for CASSQDLPFGLFF.

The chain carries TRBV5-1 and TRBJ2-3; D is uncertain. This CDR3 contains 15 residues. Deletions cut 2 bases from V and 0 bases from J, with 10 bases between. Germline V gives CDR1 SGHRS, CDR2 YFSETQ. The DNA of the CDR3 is TGCGCCAGCAGCTTAGGTCAGCTTAGCACAGATACGCAGTATTTT. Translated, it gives CASSLGQLSTDTQYF. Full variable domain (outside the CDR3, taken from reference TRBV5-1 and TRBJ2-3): KAGVTQTPRYLIKTRGQQVTLSCSPISGHRSVSWYQQTPGQGLQFLFEYFSETQRNKGNFPGRFSGRQFSNSRSEMNVSTLELGDSALYLCASSLGQLSTDTQYFGPGTRLTVL.

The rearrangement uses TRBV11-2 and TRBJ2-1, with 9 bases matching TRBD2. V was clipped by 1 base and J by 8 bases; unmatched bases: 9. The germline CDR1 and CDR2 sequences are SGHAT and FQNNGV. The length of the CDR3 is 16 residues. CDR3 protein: CASSLVISGSWDEQFF. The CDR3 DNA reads TGTGCCAGCAGCTTAGTCATTAGCGGGAGTTGGGATGAGCAGTTCTTC.

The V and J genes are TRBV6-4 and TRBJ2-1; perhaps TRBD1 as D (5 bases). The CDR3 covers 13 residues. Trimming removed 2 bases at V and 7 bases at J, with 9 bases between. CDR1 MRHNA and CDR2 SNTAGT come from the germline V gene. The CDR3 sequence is CASSDGAENEQFF. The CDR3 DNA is TGTGCCAGCAGTGACGGGGCGGAGAATGAGCAGTTCTTC.

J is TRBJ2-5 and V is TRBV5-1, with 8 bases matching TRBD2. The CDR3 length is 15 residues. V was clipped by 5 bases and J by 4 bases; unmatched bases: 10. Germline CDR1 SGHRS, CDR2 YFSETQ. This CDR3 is CASSPVLAGRETQYF. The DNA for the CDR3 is TGCGCCAGCAGTCCGGTCCTAGCGGGTAGAGAGACCCAGTACTTC.

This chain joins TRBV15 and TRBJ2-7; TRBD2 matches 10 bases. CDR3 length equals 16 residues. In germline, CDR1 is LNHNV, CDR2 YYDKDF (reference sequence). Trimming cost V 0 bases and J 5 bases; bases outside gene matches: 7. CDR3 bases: TGTGCCACCAGCAGAGATCTTCTAGCGGGAGCCCACGAGCAGTACTTC. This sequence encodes CATSRDLLAGAHEQYF.

The CDR3 DNA is TGTGCCAGCAGCGCCGAGGGGATCCCGGGGAACGAGCAGTACTTC. Its protein is CASSAEGIPGNEQYF. The V call is TRBV9, the J call TRBJ2-7; perhaps D is TRBD1 or TRBD2 (5 bases each). This CDR3 comprises 15 residues. CDR1 and CDR2 from the germline V gene are SGDLS and YYNGEE. Trimming took 3 bases from V and 5 from J, leaving 18 bases between them.

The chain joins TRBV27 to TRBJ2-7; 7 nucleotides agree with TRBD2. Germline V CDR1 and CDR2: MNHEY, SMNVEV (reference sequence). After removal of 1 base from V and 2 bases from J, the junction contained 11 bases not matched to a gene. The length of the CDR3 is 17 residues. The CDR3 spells CASSLFSTGTTTYEQYF. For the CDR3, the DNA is TGTGCCAGCAGTTTATTCTCCACCGGGACTACAACCTACGAGCAGTACTTC.

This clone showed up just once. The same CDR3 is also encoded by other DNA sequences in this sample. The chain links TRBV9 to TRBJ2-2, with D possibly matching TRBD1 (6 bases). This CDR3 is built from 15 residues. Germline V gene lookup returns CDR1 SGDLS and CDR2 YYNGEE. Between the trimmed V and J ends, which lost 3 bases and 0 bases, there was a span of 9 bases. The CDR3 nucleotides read TGTGCCAGCAGCGACGGGACAACGAACACCGGGGAGCTGTTTTTT. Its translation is CASSDGTTNTGELFF.

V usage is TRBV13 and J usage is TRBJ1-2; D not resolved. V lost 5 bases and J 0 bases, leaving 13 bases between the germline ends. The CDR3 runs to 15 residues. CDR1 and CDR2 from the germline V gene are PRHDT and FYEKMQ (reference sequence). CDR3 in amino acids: CASSPSGGPNYGYTF. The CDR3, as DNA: TGTGCCAGCAGCCCCTCGGGAGGACCTAACTATGGCTACACCTTC.